These T cell receptor beta chains were read from a single sample in a study of CD8 T cells in Susac syndrome. TCRdb reanalysed the immunoSEQ multiplex PCR reads using MiXCR and keeps one entry per CDR3 protein. The sample lists about 210,000 distinct CDR3 sequences, roughly 94% occurring once. What was sequenced was CD4+ T cells from PBMCs. Every receptor here comes from a human donor in good health. Both conserved end residues are part of each CDR3. A D gene is named only where the DNA matches it firmly. Clone size is stated in some rows and not others, as once, few, many or a class when expanded.

J | V | size | D | CDR3 | DNA
TRBJ1-2 | TRBV28 | - | TRBD1 | CASSWDRGVYGYTF | TGTGCCAGCAGTTGGGACAGGGGGGTCTATGGCTACACCTTC
TRBJ2-3 | TRBV7-2 | - | - | CASSLRALSTDTQYF | TGTGCCAGCAGCTTGAGGGCCTTGAGCACAGATACGCAGTATTTT
TRBJ2-3 | TRBV2 | - | - | CASSVGRTDTQYF | TGTGCCAGCAGTGTGGGACGGACAGATACGCAGTATTTT
TRBJ2-1 | TRBV7-6 | - | - | CASSSRSGLLYNEQFF | TGTGCCAGCAGCTCCCGTAGCGGACTGCTCTACAATGAGCAGTTCTTC
TRBJ2-1 | TRBV12-3/TRBV12-4 | - | - | CASSLNGGPGNEQFF | TGTGCCAGCAGTTTAAACGGGGGGCCGGGCAATGAGCAGTTCTTC
TRBJ2-2 | TRBV18 | - | TRBD2 | CASSPTSGVDVAGELFF | TGTGCCAGCTCACCAACTAGCGGGGTCGACGTTGCCGGGGAGCTGTTTTTT
TRBJ2-5 | TRBV28 | - | - | CASLDRGRQTQYF | TGTGCCAGCTTGGACCGGGGAAGGCAGACCCAGTACTTC
TRBJ2-5 | TRBV12-5 | - | - | CASALEETQYF | TGTGCTAGTGCCCTAGAGGAGACCCAGTACTTC
TRBJ2-5 | TRBV20-1 | - | - | CSARRLGGQETQYF | TGCAGTGCTAGACGGCTCGGGGGACAAGAGACCCAGTACTTC
TRBJ2-3 | TRBV7-2 | - | - | CASSLAATDTQYF | TGTGCCAGCAGCTTAGCGGCCACAGATACGCAGTATTTT
TRBJ1-2 | TRBV29-1 | - | - | CSVESAGYGYTF | TGCAGCGTTGAATCGGCGGGATATGGCTACACCTTC
TRBJ2-7 | TRBV18 | - | - | CASSPPAQSYEQYF | TGTGCCAGCTCACCACCGGCCCAGAGCTACGAGCAGTACTTC
TRBJ2-2 | TRBV3-1 | - | - | CASSHWSGELFF | TGTGCCAGCAGCCATTGGTCCGGGGAGCTGTTTTTT
TRBJ2-3 | TRBV5-1 | - | - | CASSSTYTDTQYF | TGCGCCAGCAGCTCGACGTACACAGATACGCAGTATTTT
TRBJ2-5 | TRBV3-1 | - | - | CASSQAMETQYF | TGTGCCAGCAGCCAAGCAATGGAGACCCAGTACTTC
TRBJ2-1 | TRBV5-4 | - | - | CASSSPRDSLAYNEQFF | TGTGCCAGCAGCTCACCCCGGGACTCCCTGGCCTACAATGAGCAGTTCTTC
TRBJ1-5 | TRBV30 | once | - | CAWAGGASQPQHF | TGTGCCTGGGCGGGAGGGGCCTCCCAGCCCCAGCATTTT
TRBJ2-1 | TRBV2 | - | TRBD2 | CASRAGTSGYNEQFF | TGTGCCAGCAGAGCCGGGACTAGCGGCTACAATGAGCAGTTCTTC
TRBJ2-3 | TRBV3-1 | - | TRBD2 | CASSQAGGSTDTQYF | TGTGCCAGCAGCCAAGCGGGGGGGTCCACAGATACGCAGTATTTT
TRBJ2-5 | TRBV9 | once | - | CASSVVSQPEETQYF | TGTGCCAGCAGCGTAGTCTCACAGCCCGAAGAGACCCAGTACTTC
TRBJ2-3 | TRBV6-2/TRBV6-3 | - | - | CASSYSAGGTDTQYF | TGTGCCAGCAGTTACTCGGCAGGGGGCACAGATACGCAGTATTTT
TRBJ2-5 | TRBV5-6 | - | - | CASSLWGLGVETQYF | TGTGCCAGCAGCTTGTGGGGCCTGGGGGTCGAGACCCAGTACTTC
TRBJ1-2 | TRBV3-1 | - | - | CASRGRDGYTF | TGTGCCAGTCGCGGGAGGGATGGCTACACCTTC
TRBJ2-3 | TRBV29-1 | - | - | CSVEPTARDTQYF | TGCAGCGTTGAACCCACAGCGCGGGATACGCAGTATTTT
TRBJ2-2 | TRBV29-1 | - | TRBD1 | CSVASQGGTGELFF | TGCAGCGTTGCCTCACAGGGGGGCACCGGGGAGCTGTTTTTT
TRBJ2-7 | TRBV29-1 | - | - | CSVEVPPYYEQYF | TGCAGCGTTGAAGTCCCCCCATACTACGAGCAGTACTTC
TRBJ1-1 | TRBV5-6 | once | - | CASSLRGRDTEAFF | TGTGCCAGCAGTTTGCGGGGGAGGGACACTGAAGCTTTCTTT
TRBJ1-2 | TRBV27 | - | TRBD1 | CASSSHPRGHGYTF | TGTGCCAGCAGTTCCCATCCAAGGGGGCACGGCTACACCTTC
TRBJ1-1 | TRBV27 | - | - | CASSLSRATEAFF | TGTGCCAGCAGTTTATCCAGGGCCACTGAAGCTTTCTTT
TRBJ2-1 | TRBV2 | - | - | CASRAGSRDEQFF | TGTGCCAGCAGGGCGGGATCCCGCGATGAGCAGTTCTTC
TRBJ2-7 | TRBV12-3/TRBV12-4 | - | - | CASSRITPGYEQYF | TGTGCCAGCAGCAGGATCACCCCGGGCTACGAGCAGTACTTC
TRBJ1-6 | TRBV20-1 | - | - | CSARDRTFGQSPLHF | TGCAGTGCTAGAGATCGGACATTCGGTCAGTCACCCCTCCACTTT
TRBJ1-1 | TRBV20-1 | - | - | CSEGGSAAEAFF | TGCAGTGAGGGTGGCAGCGCCGCTGAAGCTTTCTTT
TRBJ2-5 | TRBV3-1 | - | TRBD1 | CASSPTGEETQYF | TGTGCCAGCAGCCCGACAGGGGAAGAGACCCAGTACTTC
TRBJ1-1 | TRBV20-1 | - | - | CSARRQLNTEAFF | TGCAGTGCTAGACGGCAGTTGAACACTGAAGCTTTCTTT
TRBJ2-6 | TRBV5-6 | - | - | CASSLRNSGANVLTF | TGTGCCAGCAGCTTAAGGAACTCTGGGGCCAACGTCCTGACTTTC
TRBJ2-5 | TRBV6-5 | - | - | CASSGEEGRETQYF | TGTGCCAGCAGTGGTGAAGAGGGGAGAGAGACCCAGTACTTC
TRBJ1-2 | TRBV12-3/TRBV12-4 | - | - | CASRTDTNYGYTF | TGTGCCAGCAGGACAGATACTAACTATGGCTACACCTTC
TRBJ1-5 | TRBV15 | - | TRBD1 | CATSSRDREDGNQPQHF | TGTGCCACCAGCAGCCGGGACAGGGAGGATGGCAATCAGCCCCAGCATTTT
TRBJ2-1 | TRBV4-1 | - | - | CASSQDLRQFF | TGCGCCAGCAGCCAAGATCTACGACAGTTCTTC